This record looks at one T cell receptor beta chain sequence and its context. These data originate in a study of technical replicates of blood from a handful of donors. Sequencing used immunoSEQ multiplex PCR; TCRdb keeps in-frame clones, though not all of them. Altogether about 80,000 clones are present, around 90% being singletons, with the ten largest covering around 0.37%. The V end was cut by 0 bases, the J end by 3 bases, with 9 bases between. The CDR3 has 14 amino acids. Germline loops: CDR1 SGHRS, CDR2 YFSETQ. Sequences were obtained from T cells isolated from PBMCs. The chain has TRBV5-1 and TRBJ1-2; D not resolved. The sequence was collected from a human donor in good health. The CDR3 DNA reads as TGCGCCAGCAGCTTGGCGGGAAAGGACTATGGCTACACCTTC. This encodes CASSLAGKDYGYTF.